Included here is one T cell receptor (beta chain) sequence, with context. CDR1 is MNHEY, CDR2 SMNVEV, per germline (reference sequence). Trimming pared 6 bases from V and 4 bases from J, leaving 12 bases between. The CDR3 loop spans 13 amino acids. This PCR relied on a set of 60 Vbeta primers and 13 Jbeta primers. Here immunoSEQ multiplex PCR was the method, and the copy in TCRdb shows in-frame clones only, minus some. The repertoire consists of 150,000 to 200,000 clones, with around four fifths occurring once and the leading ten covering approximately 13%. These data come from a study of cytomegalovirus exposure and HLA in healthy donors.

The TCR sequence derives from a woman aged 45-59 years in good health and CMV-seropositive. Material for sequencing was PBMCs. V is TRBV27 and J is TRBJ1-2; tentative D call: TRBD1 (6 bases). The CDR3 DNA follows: TGTGCCAGCAGCCGGGGGGGGGCCTATGGCTACACCTTC. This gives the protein CASSRGGAYGYTF.